Only one count was recorded for the clone carrying this T cell receptor (beta chain). The data derive from a study of read filtering for tumor transcriptome and immune sequencing. As for the study in general: TCR-mapped reads were about 4 to 11 million with IR-seq versus roughly 75 to 1,400 with RNA-seq.

Trimming removed 2 bases from V and 2 bases from J, with 16 bases in between. The V gene's germline CDR1 is DFQATT and CDR2 SNEGSKA (reference sequence). The CDR3 runs to 15 residues. The library was built from 400 ng RNA with molecular barcoded adaptors for alpha/delta and beta/gamma chains. MiXCR, applied by TCRdb to the reads, yields one record per CDR3 protein. The repertoire holds tens of thousands of distinct CDR3 sequences, with around 21% as singletons. This TCR came from a donor older than 35 with multiple myeloma. The chain joins TRBV20-1 to TRBJ2-7; D unresolved. The sequenced material came from a population of CD138-negative cells sorted from bone marrow. CDR3 DNA sequence: TGCAGTGCTAGAAGGGTGAGAGATACGACCTACGAGCAGTACTTC. Residues: CSARRVRDTTYEQYF.